The 2 T cell receptor beta chains listed next were all sequenced from one sample in a study of blood T cell repertoires in COVID-19. Clones were sequenced by immunoSEQ multiplex PCR, and TCRdb holds only the in-frame ones, with some missing. The sample contains about 95,000 clones, roughly 90% of which appear only once. Sequencing was carried out using peripheral blood. These receptors came from a man aged 45 to 65 with COVID-19, enrolled during active disease.

The chain employs TRBV3-1 (or the pseudogene TRBV3-2) and TRBJ2-2; 13 nucleotides line up with TRBD2. The V segment lost 2 bases and the J segment 6 bases; nucleotides outside the gene matches: 3. Germline CDR1 reads LGHDT; CDR2 reads YNNKEL (reference sequence). The CDR3 length is 16 residues. CDR3 nucleotides: TGTGCCAGCAGCCAAACTAGCGGGGGGGCCCCCGGGGAGCTGTTTTTT. Translated, it gives CASSQTSGGAPGELFF.

The chain has TRBV5-4 and TRBJ2-3; perhaps TRBD2 as D (7 bases). Germline V gene sequence: CDR1 SGHNT, CDR2 YYREEE (reference sequence). This CDR3 has 16 residues. V lost 4 bases and J lost 1, with 16 bases in between. The CDR3 reads CASSVGGGVGTDTQYF. The CDR3 DNA reads TGTGCCAGCAGCGTTGGAGGGGGGGTTGGCACAGATACGCAGTATTTT.